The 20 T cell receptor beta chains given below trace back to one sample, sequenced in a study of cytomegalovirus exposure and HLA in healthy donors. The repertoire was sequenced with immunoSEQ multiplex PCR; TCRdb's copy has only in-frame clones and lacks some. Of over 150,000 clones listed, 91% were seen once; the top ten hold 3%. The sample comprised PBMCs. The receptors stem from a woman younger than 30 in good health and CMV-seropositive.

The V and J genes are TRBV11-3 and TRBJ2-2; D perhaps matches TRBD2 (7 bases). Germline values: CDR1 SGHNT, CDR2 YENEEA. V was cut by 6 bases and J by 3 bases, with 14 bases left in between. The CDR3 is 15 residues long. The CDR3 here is CASSLQGGDTGELFF. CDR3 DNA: TGTGCCAGCAGTTTACAGGGAGGGGACACCGGGGAGCTGTTTTTT.

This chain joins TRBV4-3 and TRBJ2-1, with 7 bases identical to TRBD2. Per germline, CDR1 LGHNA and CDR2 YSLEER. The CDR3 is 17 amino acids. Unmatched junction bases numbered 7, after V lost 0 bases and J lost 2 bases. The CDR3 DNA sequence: TGCGCCAGCAGCCAAGATCTCCGGCGGGAGCCCTACAATGAGCAGTTCTTC. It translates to CASSQDLRREPYNEQFF.

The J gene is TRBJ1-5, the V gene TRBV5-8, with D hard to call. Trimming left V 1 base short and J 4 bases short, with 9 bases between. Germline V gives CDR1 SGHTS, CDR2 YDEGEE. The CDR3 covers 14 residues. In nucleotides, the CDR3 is TGTGCCAGCAGCTTGTCACAGCTAAATCAGCCCCAGCATTTT. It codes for CASSLSQLNQPQHF. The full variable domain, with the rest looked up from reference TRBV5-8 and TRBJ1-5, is EAGVTQSPTHLIKTRGQQATLRCSPISGHTSVYWYQQALGLGLQFLLWYDEGEERNRGNFPPRFSGRQFPNYSSELNVNALELEDSALYLCASSLSQLNQPQHFGDGTRLSIL.

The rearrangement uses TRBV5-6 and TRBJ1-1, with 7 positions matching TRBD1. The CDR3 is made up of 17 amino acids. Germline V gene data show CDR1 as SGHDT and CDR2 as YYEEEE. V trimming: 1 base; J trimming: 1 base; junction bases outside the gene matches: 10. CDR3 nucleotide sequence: TGTGCCAGCAGCTTGATAACAGGGGCCTTCTCGAACACTGAAGCTTTCTTT. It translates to CASSLITGAFSNTEAFF.

The CDR3 coding sequence is TGTGCCAGCAGATATGACACGGTGAACACTGAAGCTTTCTTT. The encoded protein is CASRYDTVNTEAFF. The chain couples TRBV28 to TRBJ1-1; no reliable D call. Germline V CDR1 and CDR2: MDHEN, SYDVKM. V lost 6 bases and J 0 bases, leaving 11 bases between the germline ends. The CDR3 is made up of 14 amino acids. Full variable domain (missing parts from reference TRBV28 and TRBJ1-1): DVKVTQSSRYLVKRTGEKVFLECVQDMDHENMFWYRQDPGLGLRLIYFSYDVKMKEKGDIPEGYSVSREKKERFSLILESASTNQTSMYLCASRYDTVNTEAFFGQGTRLTVV.

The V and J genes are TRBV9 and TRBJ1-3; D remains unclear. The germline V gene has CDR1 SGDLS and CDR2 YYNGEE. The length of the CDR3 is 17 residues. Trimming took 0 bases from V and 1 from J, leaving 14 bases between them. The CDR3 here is CASSVAPGVPSGNTIYF. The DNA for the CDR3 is TGTGCCAGCAGCGTAGCACCAGGTGTGCCTTCTGGAAACACCATATATTTT.

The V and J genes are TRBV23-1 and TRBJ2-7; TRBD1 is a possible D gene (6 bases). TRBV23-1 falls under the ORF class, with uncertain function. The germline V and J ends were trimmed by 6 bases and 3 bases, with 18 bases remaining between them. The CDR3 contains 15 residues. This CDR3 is CASSPKGDQDYEQYF. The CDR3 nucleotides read TGCGCCAGCAGCCCCAAGGGGGATCAGGACTACGAGCAGTACTTC.

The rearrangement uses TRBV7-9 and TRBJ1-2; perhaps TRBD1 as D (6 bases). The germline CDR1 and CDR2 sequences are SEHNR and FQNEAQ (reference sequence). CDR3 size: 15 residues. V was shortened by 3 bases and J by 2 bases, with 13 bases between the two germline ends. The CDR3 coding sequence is TGTGCCAGCAGCTTGGTGCGTGGACAGAACTATGGCTACACCTTC. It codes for CASSLVRGQNYGYTF.

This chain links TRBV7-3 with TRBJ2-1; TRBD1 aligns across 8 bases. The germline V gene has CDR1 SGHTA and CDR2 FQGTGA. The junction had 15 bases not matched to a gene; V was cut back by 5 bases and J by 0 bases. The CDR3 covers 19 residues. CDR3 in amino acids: CASSLGGQAHYSSYNEQFF. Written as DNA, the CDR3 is TGTGCCAGCAGCCTGGGGGGACAGGCACACTATAGCTCCTACAATGAGCAGTTCTTC.

CDR3 bases: TGCGCCAGCAGCCAAGGGAGCCAACACGGGAGATACAATGAGCAGTTCTTC. Its translation: CASSQGSQHGRYNEQFF. The gene calls are TRBV4-1 and TRBJ2-1; D may be TRBD2 (6 bases). The CDR3 contains 17 residues. Trimming cost V 1 base and J 4 bases, with 17 bases left between them. Germline V gene lookup returns CDR1 MGHRA and CDR2 YSYEKL.

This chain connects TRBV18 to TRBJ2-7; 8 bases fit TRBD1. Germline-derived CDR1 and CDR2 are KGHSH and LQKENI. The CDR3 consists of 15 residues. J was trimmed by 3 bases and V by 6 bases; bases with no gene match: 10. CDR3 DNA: TGTGCCAGCTCTCCCAAAGCCGGGACAGGCTACGAGCAGTACTTC. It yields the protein CASSPKAGTGYEQYF.

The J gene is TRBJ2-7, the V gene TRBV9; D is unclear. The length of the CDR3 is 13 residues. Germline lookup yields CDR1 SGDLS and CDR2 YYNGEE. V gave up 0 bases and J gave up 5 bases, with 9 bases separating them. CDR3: CASSVVPTDEQYF. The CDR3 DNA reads TGTGCCAGCAGCGTAGTCCCCACGGACGAGCAGTACTTC.

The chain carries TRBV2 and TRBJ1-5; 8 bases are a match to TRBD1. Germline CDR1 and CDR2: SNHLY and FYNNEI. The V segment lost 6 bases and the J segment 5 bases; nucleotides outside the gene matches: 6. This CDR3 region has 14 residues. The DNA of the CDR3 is TGTGCCAGCAGCGCTGACAGGGGAGATCAGCCCCAGCATTTT. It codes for CASSADRGDQPQHF.

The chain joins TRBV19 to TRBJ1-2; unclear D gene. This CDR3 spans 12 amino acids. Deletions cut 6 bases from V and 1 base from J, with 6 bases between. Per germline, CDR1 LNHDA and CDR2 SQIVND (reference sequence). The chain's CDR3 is CASSPHNYGYTF. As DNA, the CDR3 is TGTGCCAGTAGCCCACATAACTATGGCTACACCTTC.

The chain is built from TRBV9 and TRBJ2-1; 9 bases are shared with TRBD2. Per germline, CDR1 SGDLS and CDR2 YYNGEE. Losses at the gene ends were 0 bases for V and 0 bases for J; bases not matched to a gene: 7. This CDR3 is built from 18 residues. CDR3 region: CASSVGLAAFISYNEQFF. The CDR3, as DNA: TGTGCCAGCAGCGTAGGACTAGCGGCCTTCATCTCCTACAATGAGCAGTTCTTC.

In DNA, the CDR3 is TGTGCCAGCAGCCAAGTACAGGGCGCCCCCTACGAGCAGTACTTC. It yields the protein CASSQVQGAPYEQYF. This chain links TRBV14 with TRBJ2-7; D might be TRBD1 (6 bases). The CDR3 loop spans 15 amino acids. The V and J ends lost 1 base and 2 bases respectively, with 12 bases between them. CDR1 is SGHDN and CDR2 is FVKESK in the germline V gene. The full variable domain, in which reference TRBV14 and TRBJ2-7 provide the parts outside the CDR3, is EAGVTQFPSHSVIEKGQTVTLRCDPISGHDNLYWYRRVMGKEIKFLLHFVKESKQDESGMPNNRFLAERTGGTYSTLKVQPAELEDSGVYFCASSQVQGAPYEQYFGPGTRLTVT.

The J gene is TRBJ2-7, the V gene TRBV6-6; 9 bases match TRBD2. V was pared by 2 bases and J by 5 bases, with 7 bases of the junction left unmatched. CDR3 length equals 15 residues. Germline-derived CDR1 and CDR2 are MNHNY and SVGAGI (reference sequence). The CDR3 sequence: CASSYKASGNHEQYF. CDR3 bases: TGTGCCAGCAGTTACAAGGCTAGCGGGAACCACGAGCAGTACTTC.

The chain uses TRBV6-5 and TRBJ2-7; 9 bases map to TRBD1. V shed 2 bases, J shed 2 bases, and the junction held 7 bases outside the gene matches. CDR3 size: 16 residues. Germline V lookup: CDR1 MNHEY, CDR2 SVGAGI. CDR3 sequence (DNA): TGTGCCAGCAGTTACATTCGACAGGGGGGTACCTACGAGCAGTACTTC. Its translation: CASSYIRQGGTYEQYF.

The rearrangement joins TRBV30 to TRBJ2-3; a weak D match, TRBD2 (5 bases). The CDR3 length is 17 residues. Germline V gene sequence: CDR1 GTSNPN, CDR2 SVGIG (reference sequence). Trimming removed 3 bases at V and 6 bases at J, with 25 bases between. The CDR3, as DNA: TGTGCCTGGAGGGAAACCACTAGGTCCTTAATTACTGATACGCAGTATTTT. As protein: CAWRETTRSLITDTQYF.

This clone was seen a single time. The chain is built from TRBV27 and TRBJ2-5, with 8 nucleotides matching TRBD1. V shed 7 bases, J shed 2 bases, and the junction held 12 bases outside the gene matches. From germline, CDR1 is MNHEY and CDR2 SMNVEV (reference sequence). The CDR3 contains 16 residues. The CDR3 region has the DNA TGTGCCAGCATCCCCCTGGGCAGGGGGCCTCAAGAGACCCAGTACTTC. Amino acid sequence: CASIPLGRGPQETQYF.